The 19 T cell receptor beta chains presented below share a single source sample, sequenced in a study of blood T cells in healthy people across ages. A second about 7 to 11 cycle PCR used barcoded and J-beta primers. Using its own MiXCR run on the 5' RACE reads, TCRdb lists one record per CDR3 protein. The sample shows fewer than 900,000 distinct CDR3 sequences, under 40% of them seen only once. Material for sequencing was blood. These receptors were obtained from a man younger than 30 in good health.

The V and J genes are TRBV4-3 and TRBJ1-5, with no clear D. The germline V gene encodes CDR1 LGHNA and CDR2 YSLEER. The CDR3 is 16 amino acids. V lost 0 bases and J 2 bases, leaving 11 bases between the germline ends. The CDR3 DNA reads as TGCGCCAGCAGCCAAGATAGGTACGGAGGCAATCAGCCCCAGCATTTT. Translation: CASSQDRYGGNQPQHF.

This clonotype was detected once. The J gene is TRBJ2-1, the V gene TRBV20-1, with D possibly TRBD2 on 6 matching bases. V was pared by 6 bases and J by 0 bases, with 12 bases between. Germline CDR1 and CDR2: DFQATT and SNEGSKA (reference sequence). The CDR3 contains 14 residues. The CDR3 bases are TGCAGTGCGCGGACTAACAGCTCCTACAATGAGCAGTTCTTC. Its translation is CSARTNSSYNEQFF.

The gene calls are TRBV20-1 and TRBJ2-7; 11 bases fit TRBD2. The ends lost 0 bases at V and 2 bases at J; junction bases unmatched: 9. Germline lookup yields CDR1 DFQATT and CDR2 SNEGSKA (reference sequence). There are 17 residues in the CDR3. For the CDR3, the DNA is TGCAGTGCTAGAGAACGAATACCGGGACTAGCGGCCTACGAGCAGTACTTC. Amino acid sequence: CSARERIPGLAAYEQYF.

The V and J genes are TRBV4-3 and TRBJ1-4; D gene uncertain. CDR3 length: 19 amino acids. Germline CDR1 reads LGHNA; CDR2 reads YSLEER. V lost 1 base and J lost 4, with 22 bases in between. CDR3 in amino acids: CASSQGIGLPWQVNEKLFF. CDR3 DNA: TGCGCCAGCAGCCAAGGGATCGGCTTACCGTGGCAAGTTAATGAAAAACTGTTTTTT.

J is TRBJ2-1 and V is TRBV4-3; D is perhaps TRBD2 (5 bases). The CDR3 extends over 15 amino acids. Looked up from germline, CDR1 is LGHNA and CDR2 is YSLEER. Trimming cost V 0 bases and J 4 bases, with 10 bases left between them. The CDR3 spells CASSQESSTYNEQFF. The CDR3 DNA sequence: TGCGCCAGCAGCCAAGAGTCTAGCACGTACAATGAGCAGTTCTTC.

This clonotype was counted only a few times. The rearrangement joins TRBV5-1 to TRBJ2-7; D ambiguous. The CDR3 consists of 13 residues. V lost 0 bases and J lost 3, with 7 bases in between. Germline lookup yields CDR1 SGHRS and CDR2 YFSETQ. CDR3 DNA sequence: TGCGCCAGCAGCTTGGAATATCGCTACGAGCAGTACTTC. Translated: CASSLEYRYEQYF.

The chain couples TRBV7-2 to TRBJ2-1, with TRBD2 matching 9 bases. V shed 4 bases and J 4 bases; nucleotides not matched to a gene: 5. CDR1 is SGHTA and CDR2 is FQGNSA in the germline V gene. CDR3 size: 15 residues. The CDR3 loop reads CASSSRGGVYNEQFF. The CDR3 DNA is TGTGCCAGCAGCTCGCGGGGGGGAGTTTACAATGAGCAGTTCTTC.

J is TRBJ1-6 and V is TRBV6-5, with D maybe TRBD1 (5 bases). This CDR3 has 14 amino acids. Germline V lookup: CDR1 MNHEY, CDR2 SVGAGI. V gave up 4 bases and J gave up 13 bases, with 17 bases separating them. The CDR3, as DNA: TGTGCCAGCAGTTTTTCCGGGACCGCGGTGCCCCTCCACTTT. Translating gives CASSFSGTAVPLHF.

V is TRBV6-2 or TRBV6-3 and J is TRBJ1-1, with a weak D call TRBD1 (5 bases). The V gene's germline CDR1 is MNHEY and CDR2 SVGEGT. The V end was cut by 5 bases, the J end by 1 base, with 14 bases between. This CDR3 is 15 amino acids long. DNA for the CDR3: TGTGCCAGCAGTGCGCGGACATATCGGAACACTGAAGCTTTCTTT. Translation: CASSARTYRNTEAFF.

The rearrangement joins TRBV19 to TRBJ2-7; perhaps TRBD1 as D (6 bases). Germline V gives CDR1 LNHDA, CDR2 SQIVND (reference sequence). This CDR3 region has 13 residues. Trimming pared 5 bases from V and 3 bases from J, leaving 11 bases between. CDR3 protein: CASSGGSGYEQYF. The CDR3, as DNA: TGTGCCAGTAGTGGGGGCAGCGGCTACGAGCAGTACTTC.

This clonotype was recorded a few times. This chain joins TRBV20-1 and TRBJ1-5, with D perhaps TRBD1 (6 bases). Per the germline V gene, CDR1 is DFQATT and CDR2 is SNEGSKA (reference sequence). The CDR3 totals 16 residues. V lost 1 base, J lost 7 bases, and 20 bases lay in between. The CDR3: CSARGEGEGDLQPQHF. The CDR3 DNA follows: TGCAGTGCTAGAGGGGAGGGGGAGGGGGATTTACAGCCCCAGCATTTT.

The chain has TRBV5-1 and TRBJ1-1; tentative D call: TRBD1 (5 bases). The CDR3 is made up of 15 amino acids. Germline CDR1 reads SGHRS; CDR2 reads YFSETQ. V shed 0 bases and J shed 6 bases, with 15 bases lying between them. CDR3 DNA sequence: TGCGCCAGCAGCTTGGAACCGGGTTTGGGGCCTGAAGCTTTCTTT. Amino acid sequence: CASSLEPGLGPEAFF.

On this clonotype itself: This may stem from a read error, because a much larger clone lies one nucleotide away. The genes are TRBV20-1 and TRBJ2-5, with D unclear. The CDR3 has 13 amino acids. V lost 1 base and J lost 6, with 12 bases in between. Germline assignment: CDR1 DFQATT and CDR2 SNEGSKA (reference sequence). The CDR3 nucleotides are TGCAGTGCTAGAGTCCCGAATTGGAAGACCCAGTACTTC. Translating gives CSARVPNWKTQYF.

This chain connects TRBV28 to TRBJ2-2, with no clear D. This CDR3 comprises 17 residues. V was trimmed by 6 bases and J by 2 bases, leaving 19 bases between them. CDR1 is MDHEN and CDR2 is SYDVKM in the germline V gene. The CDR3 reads CASSRNLRTENTGELFF. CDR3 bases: TGTGCCAGCAGCCGAAACCTCAGGACGGAAAACACCGGGGAGCTGTTTTTT.

The CDR3 region has the DNA TGTGCCAGCAGTTTGCAGGTGGGGTATGGCTACACCTTC. It specifies CASSLQVGYGYTF. This chain links TRBV12-3 or TRBV12-4 with TRBJ1-2; D is unclear. V was trimmed by 3 bases and J by 5 bases, leaving 10 bases between them. This CDR3 contains 13 residues.

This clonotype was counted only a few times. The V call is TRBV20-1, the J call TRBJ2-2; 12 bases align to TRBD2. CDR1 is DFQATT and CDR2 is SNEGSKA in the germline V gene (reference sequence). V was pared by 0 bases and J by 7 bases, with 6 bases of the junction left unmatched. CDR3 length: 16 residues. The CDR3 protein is CSARDHASGGGGELFF. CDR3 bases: TGCAGTGCTAGAGATCACGCTAGCGGGGGGGGCGGGGAGCTGTTTTTT.

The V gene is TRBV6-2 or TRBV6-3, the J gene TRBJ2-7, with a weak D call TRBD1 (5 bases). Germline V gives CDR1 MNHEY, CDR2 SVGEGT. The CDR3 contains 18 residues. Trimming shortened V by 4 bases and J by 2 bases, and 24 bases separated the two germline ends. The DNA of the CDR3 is TGTGCCAGCAGTTCCCCGGGTGGGGCAGGTTCCTTCCCCTACGAGCAGTACTTC. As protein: CASSSPGGAGSFPYEQYF.

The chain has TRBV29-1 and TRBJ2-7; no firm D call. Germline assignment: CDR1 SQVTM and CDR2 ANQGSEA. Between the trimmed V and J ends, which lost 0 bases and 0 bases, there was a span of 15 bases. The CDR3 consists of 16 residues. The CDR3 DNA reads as TGCAGCGTTGAAGAGGATGGGTTTTCGGGCTCCTACGAGCAGTACTTC. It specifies CSVEEDGFSGSYEQYF.

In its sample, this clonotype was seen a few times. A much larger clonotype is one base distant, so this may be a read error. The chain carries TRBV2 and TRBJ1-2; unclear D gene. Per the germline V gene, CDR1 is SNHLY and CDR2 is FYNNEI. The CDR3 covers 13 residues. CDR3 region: CASNESGIYGYTF. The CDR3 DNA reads TGTGCCAGCAATGAATCCGGGATCTATGGCTACACCTTC.